The 12 T cell receptor beta chains below all came from one sample that was sequenced in a study of a mutant IDH1 vaccine in newly diagnosed glioma. The data were produced by immunoSEQ multiplex PCR, yet TCRdb's version contains in-frame clones alone and is incomplete. The sample lists 35,000 to 45,000 clones; roughly 76% were seen once. As for time point: week 5, during vaccination. All doses held 300 ug of mutant IDH1 20-mer peptide, with topical imiquimod. Antigens of these TCRs are unknown. Sequencing used PBMCs, obtained from a glioma patient whose treatment included an IDH1 peptide vaccine. These receptors came from a man aged 50 or older with glioma.

The chain carries TRBV5-6 and TRBJ2-7; perhaps TRBD2 as D (7 bases). V lost 0 bases to trimming and J lost 2 bases, with 21 bases between them. The CDR3 loop spans 18 amino acids. Germline values: CDR1 SGHDT, CDR2 YYEEEE. For the CDR3, the DNA is TGTGCCAGCAGCTTGGACCTTCGGGGGGCTAGAAGAACCTACGAGCAGTACTTC. It encodes CASSLDLRGARRTYEQYF. Based on the CDR3 plus reference TRBV5-6 and TRBJ2-7, the full variable domain is DAGVTQSPTHLIKTRGQQVTLRCSPKSGHDTVSWYQQALGQGPQFIFQYYEEEERQRGNFPDRFSGHQFPNYSSELNVNALLLGDSALYLCASSLDLRGARRTYEQYFGPGTRLTVT.

The V and J genes are TRBV25-1 and TRBJ1-2, with a possible D match to TRBD1 (6 bases). This CDR3 is built from 15 residues. V lost 0 bases and J 7 bases, leaving 15 bases between the germline ends. Germline CDR1 and CDR2: MGHDK and SYGVNS. The DNA of the CDR3 is TGTGCCAGCAGTGAATACTTCCTGGGGGCGGGTGGCTACACCTTC. It specifies CASSEYFLGAGGYTF.

Only one count was recorded for this clone. The V gene is TRBV7-2, the J gene TRBJ1-2, with 8 nucleotides matching TRBD1. Looked up from germline, CDR1 is SGHTA and CDR2 is FQGNSA. V lost 3 bases to trimming and J lost 4 bases; unmatched junction nucleotides: 4. This CDR3 has 14 amino acids. This CDR3 is CASSFSTGGYGYTF. CDR3 nucleotide sequence: TGTGCCAGCAGCTTTTCCACAGGGGGCTATGGCTACACCTTC.

V and J are TRBV7-2 and TRBJ1-2, with D perhaps matching TRBD1 (6 bases). CDR1 is SGHTA, CDR2 FQGNSA, per germline. V lost 1 base, J lost 7 bases, and 16 bases lay in between. The CDR3 loop spans 15 amino acids. CDR3 sequence reads: CASSLDPGVGRGYTF. CDR3 DNA: TGTGCCAGCAGCTTAGACCCAGGGGTGGGGCGTGGCTACACCTTC.

The chain couples TRBV19 to TRBJ1-2; maybe TRBD1 (5 bases). The CDR3 extends over 15 amino acids. V shed 3 bases and J shed 4 bases, with 15 bases lying between them. The germline V gene encodes CDR1 LNHDA and CDR2 SQIVND (reference sequence). CDR3 amino acids: CASSILPRAGYGYTF. The DNA of the CDR3 is TGTGCCAGTAGTATTCTCCCCAGGGCCGGCTATGGCTACACCTTC.

The V and J genes are TRBV28 and TRBJ1-1; tentative D call: TRBD1 (6 bases). The V end lost 5 bases, the J end lost 5 bases, and 12 bases lay between the germline ends. This CDR3 contains 13 residues. CDR1 and CDR2 (germline): MDHEN, SYDVKM. CDR3 loop: CASSPTQGTEAFF. The DNA of the CDR3 is TGTGCCAGCAGTCCCACACAGGGAACTGAAGCTTTCTTT.

The sample holds a few counts of this clone. The chain couples TRBV4-3 to TRBJ1-2; maybe TRBD1 (5 bases). The CDR3 is 18 amino acids. Germline V lookup: CDR1 LGHNA, CDR2 YSLEER. Trimming left V 0 bases short and J 7 bases short, with 24 bases between. This CDR3 is CASSQDPLAGLFGGGYTF. The CDR3, as DNA: TGCGCCAGCAGCCAAGATCCCTTGGCAGGGTTATTCGGAGGTGGCTACACCTTC.

The J gene is TRBJ2-3, the V gene TRBV4-3, with D possibly matching TRBD2 (6 bases). Germline loops: CDR1 LGHNA, CDR2 YSLEER. The CDR3 spans 15 residues. V was shortened by 0 bases and J by 5 bases, with 12 bases between the two germline ends. The CDR3 region has the DNA TGCGCCAGCAGCCAAGAGGTAGCGGTGAAAGATACGCAGTATTTT. Translated, it gives CASSQEVAVKDTQYF.

The chain has TRBV19 and TRBJ1-2; the D is unclear. The CDR3 covers 13 residues. CDR1 is LNHDA, CDR2 SQIVND, per germline (reference sequence). The V gene lost 5 bases and the J gene lost 3 bases, with 10 bases spanning the gap. CDR3 sequence: CASSVSADYGYTF. DNA of the CDR3: TGTGCCAGTAGTGTCTCGGCAGACTATGGCTACACCTTC.

The V call is TRBV19, the J call TRBJ1-5, with D possibly being TRBD1 (5 bases). The CDR3 covers 14 residues. Trimming removed 5 bases from V and 5 bases from J, with 13 bases in between. Per germline, CDR1 LNHDA and CDR2 SQIVND (reference sequence). CDR3 nucleotide sequence: TGTGCCAGTAGTTCAGGGACGGAGTATCAGCCCCAGCATTTT. Translated: CASSSGTEYQPQHF.

This chain links TRBV5-6 with TRBJ1-1; D uncertain. The CDR3 has 13 residues. Germline loops: CDR1 SGHDT, CDR2 YYEEEE. Trimming removed 1 base at V and 5 bases at J, with 9 bases between. CDR3 coding DNA: TGTGCCAGCAGCTTGACCTTAGTAACTGAAGCTTTCTTT. Its protein product is CASSLTLVTEAFF.

The rearrangement links TRBV19 to TRBJ1-2, with D uncertain. This CDR3 region has 11 residues. CDR1 is LNHDA, CDR2 SQIVND, per germline (reference sequence). Trimming left V 6 bases short and J 3 bases short, with 5 bases between. The CDR3 nucleotides are TGTGCCAGTAGGGGCGACTATGGCTACACCTTC. Amino acids: CASRGDYGYTF.